Below, 13 T cell receptor beta chains from the same sample are listed, as sequenced in a study of cytomegalovirus exposure and HLA in healthy donors. It was with 60 Vbeta and 13 Jbeta primers that the PCR ran. Some clones are missing from TCRdb's copy, which holds only in-frame ones; the method was immunoSEQ multiplex PCR. This table has 210,000 or so clones, over 65% appearing once. The sequencing sample was made of PBMCs. These receptors originate from a middle-aged man in good health and CMV-seronegative.

The V and J genes are TRBV11-3 and TRBJ2-1, with TRBD2 identical over 8 bases. Germline CDR1 reads SGHNT; CDR2 reads YENEEA. The CDR3 spans 16 residues. Germline trimming cut 2 bases from V and 8 bases from J; bases unmatched to any gene: 11. The CDR3 reads CASSLHGLAALDEQFF. DNA of the CDR3: TGTGCCAGCAGCTTACACGGACTAGCCGCCCTCGATGAGCAGTTCTTC.

The V and J genes are TRBV28 and TRBJ1-2, with D tentatively TRBD1 (5 bases). CDR1 is MDHEN, CDR2 SYDVKM, per germline. V lost 6 bases, J lost 4 bases, and 9 bases lay in between. CDR3 size: 12 residues. The CDR3 bases are TGTGCCAGCAGGCCCGGGGGCTATGGCTACACCTTC. As protein: CASRPGGYGYTF.

This clone was recorded only once. This sequence joins TRBV27 and TRBJ1-5, with TRBD1 matching 8 bases. Losses at the gene ends were 6 bases for V and 6 bases for J; bases not matched to a gene: 4. The CDR3 spans 13 residues. Germline V lookup: CDR1 MNHEY, CDR2 SMNVEV (reference sequence). CDR3 sequence (DNA): TGTGCCAGCAGGGACAGGGTGAGTCAGCCCCAGCATTTT. Protein: CASRDRVSQPQHF.

The chain carries TRBV7-6 and TRBJ1-4, with 7 bases that match TRBD1. There are 13 residues in the CDR3. V shed 5 bases and J 10 bases; nucleotides not matched to a gene: 7. Germline lookup yields CDR1 SGHVS and CDR2 FNYEAQ. Written as DNA, the CDR3 is TGTGCCAGCAGCCCCCAGGGGGTGGCAAAACTGTTTTTT. Translated, it gives CASSPQGVAKLFF.

V is TRBV27 and J is TRBJ1-2, with 9 bases aligning to TRBD1. This CDR3 has 15 residues. J lost 7 bases, V lost 7 bases, and 13 bases had no gene match. In germline, CDR1 is MNHEY, CDR2 SMNVEV (reference sequence). CDR3 sequence: CASTPGTGRRRGYTF. The CDR3 coding sequence is TGTGCCAGCACCCCCGGGACAGGGCGAAGGCGTGGCTACACCTTC.

This chain uses TRBV5-1 with TRBJ2-7; the D gene is possibly TRBD2 (5 bases). This CDR3 contains 15 residues. CDR1 and CDR2 (germline): SGHRS, YFSETQ. V was pared by 0 bases and J by 2 bases, with 12 bases between. The CDR3 loop reads CASSLGGSTTYEQYF. CDR3 coding DNA: TGCGCCAGCAGCTTGGGCGGGTCAACCACCTACGAGCAGTACTTC.

This chain links TRBV7-8 with TRBJ2-5; possibly TRBD1 for D (6 bases). Trimming shortened V by 4 bases and J by 1 base, and 13 bases separated the two germline ends. This CDR3 comprises 15 residues. Per germline, CDR1 SGHVS and CDR2 FQNEAQ. For the CDR3, the DNA is TGTGCCAGCAGCTACACGGGACATCTCCAAGAGACCCAGTACTTC. This translates into CASSYTGHLQETQYF.

The V and J genes are TRBV19 and TRBJ1-2; D might be TRBD1 (6 bases). The length of the CDR3 is 15 residues. The V and J ends lost 0 bases and 2 bases respectively, with 10 bases between them. Germline lookup yields CDR1 LNHDA and CDR2 SQIVND (reference sequence). The CDR3 spells CASSIEQGDNYGYTF. The CDR3 DNA reads as TGTGCCAGTAGTATAGAACAGGGAGACAACTATGGCTACACCTTC.

The chain couples TRBV21-1 to TRBJ2-7; the D call in the table, TRBD1, was not verified against the DNA. TRBV21-1 is a pseudogene segment. The length of the CDR3 is 14 residues. Written as DNA, the CDR3 is TGTGCCAGCAGCAGGACAGGGGAAGGGTACGAGCAGTACTTC. Amino acids: CASSRTGEGYEQYF.

The DNA of the CDR3 is TGTGCCAGCAGTTACTCGGGGGGGGTTGCAGCTTTCTTT. Its translation: CASSYSGGVAAFF. This chain connects TRBV6-5 to TRBJ1-1, with TRBD1 as a possible D gene (5 bases). The CDR3 sequence is 13 residues long. The germline V gene has CDR1 MNHEY and CDR2 SVGAGI. Deletions cut 0 bases from V and 10 bases from J, with 12 bases between.

The chain carries TRBV9 and TRBJ2-5; 8 nucleotides agree with TRBD2. V gave up 3 bases and J gave up 5 bases; unmatched junction bases: 9. The CDR3 runs to 15 residues. Looked up from germline, CDR1 is SGDLS and CDR2 is YYNGEE. This chain's CDR3 is CASSGRAGAGETQYF. The DNA for the CDR3 is TGTGCCAGCAGCGGGAGAGCGGGAGCAGGCGAGACCCAGTACTTC.

The V call is TRBV2, the J call TRBJ2-5, with 8 bases fitting TRBD2. Germline loops: CDR1 SNHLY, CDR2 FYNNEI. There are 14 residues in the CDR3. Trimming removed 4 bases from V and 5 bases from J; junction bases left unmatched: 6. CDR3 residues: CASSVSGGYETQYF. CDR3 in DNA: TGTGCCAGCAGTGTGTCGGGAGGGTACGAGACCCAGTACTTC.

The rearrangement joins TRBV9 to TRBJ2-1; 7 bases are a match to TRBD2. The CDR3 has 15 residues. CDR1 SGDLS and CDR2 YYNGEE come from the germline V gene. J was trimmed by 3 bases and V by 4 bases; bases with no gene match: 7. CDR3 sequence: CASSTLAEVYNEQFF. Here the CDR3 DNA reads TGTGCCAGCAGCACCCTAGCGGAGGTCTACAATGAGCAGTTCTTC. Together with reference TRBV9 and TRBJ2-1, the CDR3 gives the full variable domain: DSGVTQTPKHLITATGQRVTLRCSPRSGDLSVYWYQQSLDQGLQFLIQYYNGEERAKGNILERFSAQQFPDLHSELNLSSLELGDSALYFCASSTLAEVYNEQFFGPGTRLTVL.